This TCR beta chain was captured by sequencing in a study of long-term antiretroviral therapy in people with HIV. Overall study results and limits: Clonal populations expanded prior to ART predominated within the repertoire at all time points. Blood dating 2004 to 2017 may reflect older ART regimens.

To note about this clone: Its specificity is not known.

Trimming took off 5 bases at V and 5 bases at J, with 16 bases between the two ends. Per germline, CDR1 MNHEY and CDR2 SMNVEV (reference sequence). The CDR3 covers 14 residues. Sequencing relied on immunoSEQ assay v3.0, run at survey level. Sequenced by immunoSEQ multiplex PCR; TCRdb stores in-frame clones only, minus some. Here the sample spans around 23,000 clones, around 79% being singletons. This specimen was unsorted PBMCs, taken 2.1 years after starting antiretroviral therapy. The rearrangement links TRBV27 to TRBJ2-7, with D perhaps matching TRBD1 or TRBD2 (6 bases each). The TCR comes from a man younger than 40 with HIV. CDR3 DNA sequence: TGTGCCAGCAGTAGGGGGGCGTCGTGGGACGAGCAGTACTTC. Translating gives CASSRGASWDEQYF.